This passage covers 18 T cell receptor beta chains from one sample sequenced in a study of shared clonotypes between healthy human individuals. Only in-frame clones appear in the TCRdb table, and some are missing; sequencing was by immunoSEQ multiplex PCR. The sample carries around 1.6 million clones, approximately 98% recorded once. The sequenced material came from naive CD4+ T cells sorted from blood. Noted subset: CD45RA+ positively selected. These TCRs come from a man younger than 40 in good health.

The chain is built from TRBV10-1 and TRBJ2-7; 9 positions match TRBD1. The CDR3 is 17 amino acids. V trimming: 2 bases; J trimming: 5 bases; junction bases outside the gene matches: 13. The V gene's germline CDR1 is WNHNN and CDR2 SYGVQD (reference sequence). As DNA, the CDR3 is TGCGCCAGCAGTGAGAATCGGTTTGGGACAGGGTCGAACGAGCAGTACTTC. It is translated as CASSENRFGTGSNEQYF.

A word on this clone: The same CDR3 arises from other DNA sequences in this sample as well. The V and J genes are TRBV7-2 and TRBJ1-1; D is unclear. Germline V gene sequence: CDR1 SGHTA, CDR2 FQGNSA. Trimming left V 2 bases short and J 0 bases short, with 1 base between. CDR3 length: 12 residues. The CDR3 protein is CASSLLNTEAFF. The DNA for the CDR3 is TGTGCCAGCAGCTTACTGAACACTGAAGCTTTCTTT.

This chain links TRBV5-6 with TRBJ2-7; weak D call: TRBD1 (6 bases). This CDR3 is 16 amino acids long. V lost 0 bases and J 4 bases, leaving 17 bases between the germline ends. Germline CDR1 is SGHDT and CDR2 is YYEEEE. This CDR3 is CASSLGGLRQGYEQYF. CDR3 DNA sequence: TGTGCCAGCAGCTTGGGAGGGCTTAGGCAGGGGTACGAGCAGTACTTC.

The rearrangement joins TRBV5-1 to TRBJ2-1; 12 bases fit TRBD2. From germline, CDR1 is SGHRS and CDR2 YFSETQ. Trimming at V came to 4 bases and at J to 4 bases, leaving 6 bases not matched to a gene. This CDR3 region has 16 residues. CDR3 sequence reads: CASSTGTSGLYNEQFF. CDR3 DNA: TGCGCCAGCAGCACCGGGACTAGCGGGCTTTACAATGAGCAGTTCTTC.

The chain recombines TRBV27 with TRBJ1-2; D gene ambiguous. The CDR3 is 13 residues long. The V gene's germline CDR1 is MNHEY and CDR2 SMNVEV (reference sequence). The V end lost 5 bases, the J end lost 3 bases, and 10 bases lay between the germline ends. The CDR3 DNA reads as TGTGCCAGCAGTCCGGCAGGCCACTATGGCTACACCTTC. Amino acids: CASSPAGHYGYTF.

V and J are TRBV5-1 and TRBJ2-1, with 8 bases matching TRBD2. The CDR3 totals 14 residues. With 5 bases clipped from V and 0 bases from J, the junction kept 1 base outside the gene matches. Germline lookup yields CDR1 SGHRS and CDR2 YFSETQ. The CDR3 nucleotides are TGCGCCAGCAGAGCGGGAGCCTCCTACAATGAGCAGTTCTTC. Translating gives CASRAGASYNEQFF.

This rearrangement joins TRBV2 to TRBJ2-1; D may be TRBD2 (6 bases). This CDR3 is built from 14 residues. V was clipped by 10 bases and J by 5 bases, with 18 bases between them. Germline-derived CDR1 and CDR2 are SNHLY and FYNNEI. CDR3 in amino acids: CATKEGEEDNEQFF. DNA of the CDR3: TGTGCCACTAAGGAGGGTGAGGAGGACAATGAGCAGTTCTTC. Using reference TRBV2 and TRBJ2-1 for the parts outside the CDR3, the full variable domain is EPEVTQTPSHQVTQMGQEVILRCVPISNHLYFYWYRQILGQKVEFLVSFYNNEISEKSEIFDDQFSVERPDGSNFTLKIRSTKLEDSAMYFCATKEGEEDNEQFFGPGTRLTVL.

The chain joins TRBV15 to TRBJ2-5; 12 nucleotides match TRBD2. CDR3 length: 17 amino acids. From germline, CDR1 is LNHNV and CDR2 YYDKDF (reference sequence). Unmatched junction bases numbered 7, after V lost 1 base and J lost 4 bases. CDR3 loop: CATSRVGLAGQGETQYF. The CDR3 nucleotides read TGTGCCACCAGCAGAGTCGGACTAGCGGGACAGGGAGAGACCCAGTACTTC.

The chain links TRBV11-3 to TRBJ2-3; 12 positions match TRBD2. Germline CDR1 and CDR2: SGHNT and YENEEA. The ends lost 5 bases at V and 4 bases at J; junction bases unmatched: 10. This CDR3 is 17 amino acids long. The CDR3 bases are TGTGCCAGCAGCCTCAGGACTAGCGGGAAAGGCGCAGATACGCAGTATTTT. Translation gives CASSLRTSGKGADTQYF.

Turning to this clone: The DNA is left out, because the CDR3 cannot be placed on it with certainty; the CDR3 is given as TCRdb lists it. The chain uses TRBV29-1 and TRBJ2-7; TRBD1, the table's D call, was not compared with the DNA. The CDR3 extends over 14 residues, inclusive of both ends. Germline V CDR1 and CDR2: SQVTM, ANQGSEA. CDR3 protein: CSVEVGQGITNEYF.

The rearrangement links TRBV15 to TRBJ1-2, with D possibly being TRBD1 (5 bases). CDR1 LNHNV and CDR2 YYDKDF come from the germline V gene (reference sequence). This CDR3 region has 16 residues. Trimming removed 0 bases at V and 7 bases at J, with 18 bases between. The CDR3 spells CATSREGVRDSGGYTF. The CDR3, as DNA: TGTGCCACCAGCAGAGAAGGGGTCAGGGATTCTGGTGGCTACACCTTC.

This clone was found a few times. The sample carries other DNA sequences with the same CDR3. V and J are TRBV5-1 and TRBJ2-3; no firm D call. Germline V gene sequence: CDR1 SGHRS, CDR2 YFSETQ. Trimming left V 3 bases short and J 0 bases short, with 2 bases between. This CDR3 is 12 amino acids long. In DNA form, the CDR3 reads TGCGCCAGCAGCTATAGCACAGATACGCAGTATTTT. Translated: CASSYSTDTQYF.

A note on this clone: Different DNA sequences within this sample yield the same CDR3. V gene TRBV5-1 combines with J gene TRBJ2-7; D not resolved. From germline, CDR1 is SGHRS and CDR2 YFSETQ. V shed 0 bases and J shed 3 bases, with 7 bases lying between them. This CDR3 region has 13 residues. The CDR3 loop is CASSLAGRYEQYF. DNA for the CDR3: TGCGCCAGCAGCTTGGCAGGTCGCTACGAGCAGTACTTC.

The CDR3 loop reads CASSLAPGGSGGYGYTF. CDR3 bases: TGCGCCAGCAGCTTGGCCCCCGGGGGTTCAGGGGGATATGGCTACACCTTC. The chain uses TRBV5-1 and TRBJ1-2; TRBD1 matches at 7 bases. The CDR3 has 17 amino acids. V dropped 0 bases and J dropped 5; count of bases not matched to a gene: 13. Germline lookup yields CDR1 SGHRS and CDR2 YFSETQ.

The chain carries TRBV4-3 and TRBJ2-1; D possibly matches TRBD1 or TRBD2 (5 bases each). Deletions cut 6 bases from V and 10 bases from J, with 22 bases between. The CDR3 covers 15 residues. CDR1 and CDR2 (germline): LGHNA, YSLEER. CDR3 amino acids: CASSIDPGPSREQFF. In DNA, the CDR3 is TGCGCCAGCAGTATAGATCCGGGGCCCAGCAGGGAGCAGTTCTTC.

This chain uses TRBV11-3 with TRBJ2-3, with 7 bases matching TRBD1. V lost 5 bases, J lost 9 bases, and 5 bases stayed unmatched. Germline CDR1 reads SGHNT; CDR2 reads YENEEA. The CDR3 contains 12 residues. Here the CDR3 reads CASSITGDTQYF. Written as DNA, the CDR3 is TGTGCCAGCAGCATCACAGGGGACACGCAGTATTTT.

The J gene is TRBJ2-5, the V gene TRBV6-5; perhaps TRBD2 as D (6 bases). Looked up from germline, CDR1 is MNHEY and CDR2 is SVGAGI. V gave up 2 bases and J gave up 6 bases, with 16 bases separating them. The CDR3 totals 15 residues. The CDR3 DNA follows: TGTGCCAGCAGTTACGGGGCGGGGCAGGGCCAGACCCAGTACTTC. Protein: CASSYGAGQGQTQYF.

As to this clone: Distinct nucleotide sequences in the sample also encode this CDR3. This chain uses TRBV5-6 with TRBJ2-1, with TRBD2 identical over 10 bases. This CDR3 has 15 residues. The V segment lost 0 bases and the J segment 4 bases; nucleotides outside the gene matches: 1. The germline V gene encodes CDR1 SGHDT and CDR2 YYEEEE. The DNA of the CDR3 is TGTGCCAGCAGCTTGGGGACTAGCGGTTACAATGAGCAGTTCTTC. Its protein product is CASSLGTSGYNEQFF.